This TCR beta chain was observed in a study of blood T cell repertoires in COVID-19 (dated by TCRdb to 2018 to 2021). The study in broad terms: Samples covering the acute and convalescent phases of COVID-19 were provided by collaborators in the United States, Italy and Spain. The prospective study material was composed of cDNA or gDNA derived from T cells, B-cell-depleted T cells, or PBMCs. Subjects who had been exposed to COVID-19, were actively infected with it, or had recovered from it provided the deeply sampled blood TCRbeta repertoires that made up the dataset. A freely available public database, intended as a resource for researchers studying the immune response to SARS-CoV-2, is where the repertoires were released. Samples were obtained from the ongoing ImmuneRACE study (first 160 participants) and from 1,200 or so subjects provided by 6 global collaborators. Nearly every sample came with metadata listing a de-identified subject ID, COVID-19 status, age in years and sex. Where available, HLA class I and class II types were taken from metadata supplied by the sample provider and were not determined by assay-based typing. Beyond this particular receptor, the publication reports: How much clinical and demographic metadata was included differed by source and by participant, and the metadata was provided uncurated.

To note about this clone: Its antigen remains undetermined. Base qualities were left out, and no much larger clone turns up one base away.

A second Seattle source provided samples from volunteer blood donors who had recovered from COVID-19. Collaborating institutions collected whole blood in K2EDTA tubes following their own protocols. For TCRbeta analysis, collaborator samples were shipped as frozen whole blood, as isolated PBMCs, or as DNA extracted from either sample type. The immunoSEQ Assay, a bias-controlled multiplex PCR, was used to amplify TCRbeta CDR3 regions from genomic DNA. Per the authors' processing: The number of nucleated cells in each sample was estimated from the amplification of reference gene primers within the assay. Sequence reads were collapsed and filtered to measure the absolute abundance of every unique TCRbeta CDR3 rearrangement. For each sample, productive Simpson clonality was calculated as the square root of Simpson's diversity index over productive rearrangements. The immuneACCESS repertoire file appears here via TCRdb, limited to in-frame rearrangements. These files lack a portion of the clones; in checked studies, under half of the deficit traces to unresolved V genes, and the cause of the others is not known. V, J and clone size are those of that table, while D and trimming were read from the DNA. This sample gives 200,000 to 250,000 clones in total; approximately 86% of them show up just once. Of the sample, more than 2.5% falls within the top ten clones.

The TCR comes from a woman aged 25 to 39 who had recovered from COVID-19. The source material was peripheral blood.

At the DNA level, the sequence is TGTGCCAGCAGTTCCGGGACAGGGGTGGGCAATTCACCCCTCCACTTT. Its coded protein is CASSSGTGVGNSPLHF. Rearrangement joined TRBV2 to TRBJ1-6, with 10 middle bases fitting TRBD1. The germline V gene yields SNHLY for CDR1 and FYNNEI for CDR2. At the junction V is shortened by 5 bases and J by 7 bases; bases outside the gene matches: 8. Measured from the cysteine to the phenylalanine, the CDR3 is 16 residues long. Just the 48-base CDR3 DNA is kept, in frame starting at base 1.